Listed below are T cell receptor beta chains from one sample, sequenced in a study of radiotherapy plus CTLA-4 blockade in lung cancer. Sequenced by immunoSEQ multiplex PCR; TCRdb stores in-frame clones only, minus some. The data contain about 93,000 clones, about 91% of them singletons. The sequencing used peripheral blood, collected from a patient treated with radiotherapy plus ipilimumab. Source of these receptors: a human donor with non-small cell lung cancer that progressed on radiotherapy plus ipilimumab. The CDR3 runs from the conserved cysteine through the conserved F or W. The D gene is left open where the match is weak. Size tells how often a clone was seen (once, few, many) or the class of an expanded clone, and some rows leave it out.

TRBV11-2,.,.,TRBJ2-6,13,TGTGCCAGCAGCCTGTCTGGGGCCAACGTCCTGACTTTC,CASSLSGANVLTF
TRBV5-1,.,.,TRBJ2-7,13,TGCGCCAGCAGCCGGACAGCGCCAGGGCAGCAGTACTTC,CASSRTAPGQQYF
TRBV11-1,.,.,TRBJ1-1,15,TGTGCCAGCAGCTTAGGCAGGGCATCGAACACTGAAGCTTTCTTT,CASSLGRASNTEAFF
TRBV2,TRBD2,.,TRBJ2-1,15,TGTGCCAGCACTCGACTAGCGGGAAACTACAATGAGCAGTTCTTC,CASTRLAGNYNEQFF
TRBV5-1,.,.,TRBJ2-3,15,TGCGCCAGCAGCCCGGCCCACAGGCAGACAGATACGCAGTATTTT,CASSPAHRQTDTQYF
TRBV6-5,.,few,TRBJ1-1,14,TGTGCCAGCAGGGAGGACAGAATGAACACTGAAGCTTTCTTT,CASREDRMNTEAFF
TRBV7-2,.,once,TRBJ2-1,15,TGTGCCAGCAGAGCTGATCGGCTAGCGCACAATGAGCAGTTCTTC,CASRADRLAHNEQFF
TRBV6-6,TRBD2,.,TRBJ2-1,16,TGTGCCAGCAGTCCACCGACTAGCGGGACCGACAATGAGCAGTTCTTC,CASSPPTSGTDNEQFF
TRBV9,.,.,TRBJ2-3,15,TGTGCCAGCAGCACGGGACTTACCGGCACAGATACGCAGTATTTT,CASSTGLTGTDTQYF
TRBV28,.,.,TRBJ2-4,13,TGTGCCAGCAACCTCGCTGGGGAGGACATTCAGTACTTC,CASNLAGEDIQYF
TRBV5-1,.,.,TRBJ2-5,13,TGCGCCAGCAGCTTGTATAGTCAAGAGACCCAGTACTTC,CASSLYSQETQYF
TRBV13,TRBD1,.,TRBJ1-5,17,TGTGCCAGCAGCCAAGGACAGGGGCCCATTGGGAATCAGCCCCAGCATTTT,CASSQGQGPIGNQPQHF
TRBV9,.,.,TRBJ1-1,17,TGTGCCAGCAGCGTTGGTGTCCCAATCTCGGGGGACACTGAAGCTTTCTTT,CASSVGVPISGDTEAFF
TRBV9,.,once,TRBJ2-1,19,TGTGCCAGCAGCGTAGGGTCTGTTGGCGGGACCACCGGCTACAATGAGCAGTTCTTC,CASSVGSVGGTTGYNEQFF
TRBV6-6,.,once,TRBJ1-2,14,TGTGCCAGCAAGGCACAACCGGACAGCTATGGCTACACCTTC,CASKAQPDSYGYTF
TRBV7-8,.,.,TRBJ1-1,14,TGTGCCAGCAGCTCCAGCACACAGGTGGCTGAAGCTTTCTTT,CASSSSTQVAEAFF
TRBV7-2,.,.,TRBJ2-5,14,TGTGCCAGCAGCTTAGCGTCTAGGCCCGAGACCCAGTACTTC,CASSLASRPETQYF
TRBV5-6,TRBD2,.,TRBJ2-1,15,TGTGCCAGCACTGCTGGGAGGGCCCTCGACAATGAGCAGTTCTTC,CASTAGRALDNEQFF
TRBV5-1,.,.,TRBJ2-1,15,TGCGCCAGCAGCAATGGGCCGACCGGTTACAATGAGCAGTTCTTC,CASSNGPTGYNEQFF
TRBV6-5,.,once,TRBJ2-7,11,TGTGCCAGCAGTGAACGGGGGGAGCAGTACTTC,CASSERGEQYF
TRBV5-1,TRBD2,.,TRBJ2-7,15,TGCGCCAGCAGCGCCGGACTAGCGGGAACCCACGAGCAGTACTTC,CASSAGLAGTHEQYF
TRBV11-2,.,once,TRBJ2-1,16,TGTGCCAGCAGCGCGCGCGGAGTTGCCTCCGGCCATGAGCAGTTCTTC,CASSARGVASGHEQFF
TRBV27,TRBD2,few,TRBJ2-1,18,TGTGCCAGCAGTTTAAAACTAGCGGGAGGAGGTTCCTACAATGAGCAGTTCTTC,CASSLKLAGGGSYNEQFF
TRBV6-4,.,.,TRBJ1-5,14,TGTGCCAGCAGTGACACCCCGGGGGATCAGCCCCAGCATTTT,CASSDTPGDQPQHF
TRBV21-1,.,once,TRBJ2-7,14,TGTGCCAGCAGCAAATTAGCGGGAGATTACGAGCAGTACTTC,CASSKLAGDYEQYF
TRBV19,.,.,TRBJ2-2,13,TGTGCCAGTAAGAGGGAAGTTCCCGGGGAGCTGTTTTTT,CASKREVPGELFF
TRBV19,TRBD2,once,TRBJ2-1,15,TGTGCCAGTAGTTCCCCTAGCGGGAGGACCAATGAGCAGTTCTTC,CASSSPSGRTNEQFF
TRBV29-1,.,.,TRBJ1-2,13,TGCAGCGCAGGGGATCAGGGGAACTATGGCTACACCTTC,CSAGDQGNYGYTF
TRBV5-1,TRBD1,once,TRBJ2-1,14,TGCGCCAGCAGCGCCGGGACAGCCTACAATGAGCAGTTCTTC,CASSAGTAYNEQFF
TRBV7-2,TRBD2,.,TRBJ2-5,16,TGTGCCAGCAGTTGGGGGGGGATACGCGGGAGAGAGACCCAGTACTTC,CASSWGGIRGRETQYF
TRBV29-1,.,.,TRBJ1-1,13,TGCAGCGCACACCTCACAACGAACACTGAAGCTTTCTTT,CSAHLTTNTEAFF
TRBV10-3,.,.,TRBJ1-1,12,TGTGCCATCAGTGGGAACAGGGAGGAAGCTTTCTTT,CAISGNREEAFF
TRBV18,TRBD1,.,TRBJ1-2,12,TGTGCCAGCTCACTCGACAGGGGCGGCTACACCTTC,CASSLDRGGYTF
TRBV19,.,.,TRBJ2-1,14,TGTGCCAGTAGTGGGCAAGGACTGTACAATGAGCAGTTCTTC,CASSGQGLYNEQFF
TRBV19,TRBD2,.,TRBJ2-1,16,TGTGCCAGTAGTAGAGTCGGGAGGGCCCCCTACAATGAGCAGTTCTTC,CASSRVGRAPYNEQFF
TRBV18,.,.,TRBJ2-7,13,TGTGCCAGCTCAGAAGGACCGGTCTACGAGCAGTACTTC,CASSEGPVYEQYF
TRBV30,.,.,TRBJ1-1,14,TGTGCCTGGGGCAGGGGATTTGTGAACACTGAAGCTTTCTTT,CAWGRGFVNTEAFF
TRBV5-4,.,once,TRBJ1-1,13,TGTGCCAGCAACAACAGGGAGAACACTGAAGCTTTCTTT,CASNNRENTEAFF
TRBV10-3,.,.,TRBJ1-3,14,TGTGCCATCAGGGGACGGGCCTCTGGAAACACCATATATTTT,CAIRGRASGNTIYF
TRBV7-9,.,.,TRBJ2-2,14,TGTGCCAGCAAGCAGGATTACGGGACCGGGGAGCTGTTTTTT,CASKQDYGTGELFF
TRBV7-2,.,once,TRBJ1-2,14,TGTGCCAGCAGCTTAATGACAGTTCCACCTAGCTACACCTTC,CASSLMTVPPSYTF
TRBV2,TRBD1,.,TRBJ1-1,13,TGTGCCAGCCCAGGGGGCCGGGGCACTGAAGCTTTCTTT,CASPGGRGTEAFF
TRBV4-1,TRBD2,.,TRBJ2-7,15,TGCGCCAGCAGCCAAGATAGGGGACTAGCTGGAGAGCAGTACTTC,CASSQDRGLAGEQYF
TRBV6-6,.,.,TRBJ2-7,14,TGTGCCAGCAGTATCCGACAGAACTCCTACGAGCAGTACTTC,CASSIRQNSYEQYF
TRBV6-1,.,.,TRBJ2-6,17,TGTGCCAGCAGTGTCGACACCCAAGGGTCTGGGGCCAACGTCCTGACTTTC,CASSVDTQGSGANVLTF
TRBV5-4,TRBD2,.,TRBJ2-3,13,TGTGCCAGCAGTTGGACTAGAGCAGATACGCAGTATTTT,CASSWTRADTQYF
TRBV27,.,.,TRBJ1-5,15,TGTGCCAGCAGTCCCCGGCGGGGGCTTGGACAGCCCCAGCATTTT,CASSPRRGLGQPQHF